The 12 T cell receptor beta chains below were found in one sample sequenced in a study of Ad26.COV2.S vaccination and SARS-CoV-2 variants (dated by TCRdb to the early 2020s). Library preparation used the immunoSEQ multiplex PCR assay. In TCRdb, the immuneACCESS table is reduced to in-frame sequences with V and J assigned. These tables do not hold every clone; where another copy was compared, an unresolved V gene accounts for under half, and the others remain unexplained. This sample comprises about 250,000 clones, approximately 88% of them detected only once. The ten biggest clones cover 2.5% to 3.5% of the sample. This sample's treatment or condition label indicates: about 20 received Ad26.COV2.S at low or high dose, single or two shots; about 5 received placebo; per-sample allocation not given. For vaccine and placebo recipients, repertoires were sequenced using samples collected on day 63 after the first injection.

The sample here was peripheral blood, taken in a trial of Ad26.COV2.S vaccine versus placebo. These receptors came from a person between 18 and 59 years old who received the Ad26.COV2.S COVID-19 vaccine or a placebo.

The sample holds one count of this clone. V usage is TRBV9 and J usage is TRBJ2-7, with no clear D. Looked up from germline, CDR1 is SGDLS and CDR2 is YYNGEE. The CDR3 extends over 17 amino acids. The V end was cut by 0 bases, the J end by 2 bases, with 18 bases between. CDR3 DNA sequence: TGTGCCAGCAGCGTAGGAGAGGACCCAAGGGATCCCTACGAGCAGTACTTC. Its protein is CASSVGEDPRDPYEQYF.

The chain links TRBV5-1 to TRBJ2-2; 9 bases are shared with TRBD2. Germline loops: CDR1 SGHRS, CDR2 YFSETQ. The CDR3 is 14 residues long. Losses at the gene ends were 1 base for V and 8 bases for J; bases not matched to a gene: 3. In DNA form, the CDR3 reads TGCGCCAGCAGCTTGCGGACTAGCGATGGGGAGCTGTTTTTT. Translating gives CASSLRTSDGELFF.

This clone was counted many times. The chain recombines TRBV19 with TRBJ1-5; D possibly corresponds to TRBD1 (6 bases). Germline CDR1 reads LNHDA; CDR2 reads SQIVND (reference sequence). The CDR3 runs 14 residues. V lost 7 bases to trimming and J lost 5 bases, with 15 bases between them. The CDR3 sequence is CASNEGEPYQPQHF. CDR3 sequence (DNA): TGTGCCAGTAACGAGGGGGAGCCCTATCAGCCCCAGCATTTT.

This clone was observed a handful of times. V gene TRBV19 combines with J gene TRBJ2-1; 11 bases match TRBD2. The CDR3 is 16 amino acids. The V gene end was trimmed by 6 bases and the J gene end by 7 bases; junction bases not matched to a gene: 11. Germline V CDR1 and CDR2: LNHDA, SQIVND (reference sequence). This CDR3 is CASSRYGTSGYNEQFF. DNA of the CDR3: TGTGCCAGTAGCCGATACGGGACTAGCGGATATAATGAGCAGTTCTTC. The full variable domain, completed using reference TRBV19 and TRBJ2-1, is DGGITQSPKYLFRKEGQNVTLSCEQNLNHDAMYWYRQDPGQGLRLIYYSQIVNDFQKGDIAEGYSVSREKKESFPLTVTSAQKNPTAFYLCASSRYGTSGYNEQFFGPGTRLTVL.

The V gene is TRBV5-4, the J gene TRBJ2-6; 8 bases map to TRBD2. Germline lookup yields CDR1 SGHNT and CDR2 YYREEE (reference sequence). V shed 4 bases, J shed 0 bases, and the junction held 6 bases outside the gene matches. The CDR3 contains 17 residues. The CDR3 DNA is TGTGCCAGCAGCCCTGGACTAGCCTTCTCTGGGGCCAACGTCCTGACTTTC. Translation: CASSPGLAFSGANVLTF.

In its sample, this clone was seen once. The chain combines TRBV5-6 with TRBJ2-7, with D possibly matching TRBD2 (6 bases). The CDR3 loop spans 17 amino acids. V lost 3 bases, J lost 2 bases, and 21 bases lay in between. The germline V gene has CDR1 SGHDT and CDR2 YYEEEE. Written as DNA, the CDR3 is TGTGCCAGCAGCTGGGGTGTGGGCGGGGCGGGGCCCTACGAGCAGTACTTC. It codes for CASSWGVGGAGPYEQYF.

The V call is TRBV6-5, the J call TRBJ2-5; 10 bases are shared with TRBD2. Germline CDR1 MNHEY, CDR2 SVGAGI. V was pared by 10 bases and J by 5 bases, with 10 bases of the junction left unmatched. The length of the CDR3 is 14 residues. CDR3 residues: CATGSSGGPETQYF. DNA for the CDR3: TGTGCCACGGGGTCTAGCGGGGGACCGGAGACCCAGTACTTC.

The chain couples TRBV7-2 to TRBJ2-7; no reliable D call. CDR1 and CDR2 (germline): SGHTA, FQGNSA. V gave up 1 base and J gave up 6 bases, with 10 bases separating them. The CDR3 extends over 13 amino acids. DNA of the CDR3: TGTGCCAGCAGCTTAGGGCCGCGAGGCGAGCAGTACGTC. It specifies CASSLGPRGEQYV.

V gene TRBV21-1 combines with J gene TRBJ2-7; TRBD2, the table's D call, was not compared with the DNA. TRBV21-1 is marked as a pseudogene. This CDR3 contains 12 residues. For the CDR3, the DNA is TGTGCTAGCAGCAAAGCGGGGAGGGGACAGTACTTC. This codes for CASSKAGRGQYF.

The chain is built from TRBV6-2 or TRBV6-3 and TRBJ2-1, with D possibly being TRBD1 (5 bases). V was shortened by 2 bases and J by 6 bases, with 5 bases between the two germline ends. From germline, CDR1 is MNHEY and CDR2 SVGEGT. The CDR3 spans 12 residues. In DNA, the CDR3 is TGTGCCAGCAGTTACGACAGCAATGAGCAGTTCTTC. Translating it yields CASSYDSNEQFF.

This clone was detected once. The chain is built from TRBV4-1 and TRBJ2-1; 11 nucleotides agree with TRBD2. This CDR3 is built from 16 residues. Looked up from germline, CDR1 is MGHRA and CDR2 is YSYEKL. V lost 1 base to trimming and J lost 4 bases; unmatched junction nucleotides: 3. The CDR3 is CASSQASGRPYNEQFF. DNA for the CDR3: TGCGCCAGCAGCCAAGCTAGCGGGAGGCCTTACAATGAGCAGTTCTTC.

The gene calls are TRBV9 and TRBJ2-1, with 8 bases matching TRBD2. The CDR3 covers 15 residues. The trim removed 0 bases at V and 8 bases at J, leaving 7 bases unmatched. The germline CDR1 and CDR2 sequences are SGDLS and YYNGEE. The CDR3 DNA reads as TGTGCCAGCAGCGTAGACGGGAGGGCCGATGATGAGCAGTTCTTC. It is translated as CASSVDGRADDEQFF. The whole variable domain, filled in from reference TRBV9 and TRBJ2-1, reads DSGVTQTPKHLITATGQRVTLRCSPRSGDLSVYWYQQSLDQGLQFLIQYYNGEERAKGNILERFSAQQFPDLHSELNLSSLELGDSALYFCASSVDGRADDEQFFGPGTRLTVL.